This TCR beta chain was documented in a study of T cell changes during pregnancy in multiple sclerosis. The CDR3 covers 16 residues. Germline assignment: CDR1 MNHEY and CDR2 SVGAGI. V shed 2 bases, J shed 6 bases, and the junction held 12 bases outside the gene matches. Clones were sequenced by immunoSEQ multiplex PCR, and TCRdb holds only the in-frame ones, with some missing. The sample consists of under 50,000 clones, approximately 90% of them appearing once. This chain joins TRBV6-5 and TRBJ1-1; the match to TRBD1 covers 7 bases. The TCR sequence derives from a female donor with multiple sclerosis, enrolled in a pregnancy study. The sequences come from CD4+ T cells from peripheral blood mononuclear cells, collected before pregnancy. DNA of the CDR3: TGTGCCAGCAGTTACACTCGTGCGACAGGGTCCGCTGAAGCTTTCTTT. This codes for CASSYTRATGSAEAFF.